Below, 21 T cell receptor beta chains from the same sample are listed, as sequenced in a study of patients and donors after allogeneic stem cell transplantation. Via MiXCR, TCRdb re-called the RT-PCR reads, giving one row per CDR3 protein. The sample has about 960,000 distinct CDR3 sequences; around 17% are singletons. Specimen: blood, either unsorted or a sorted T cell fraction (not recorded which). These receptors were collected from a human donor who was either an allogeneic HSCT recipient or a stem cell or donor lymphocyte infusion donor (not recorded which). It is not recorded whose cells these are; they may come from a transplant donor.

In this sample, this clonotype turned up a few times. The chain is built from TRBV20-1 and TRBJ1-1; 7 bases fit TRBD1. There are 12 residues in the CDR3. The trim removed 4 bases at V and 7 bases at J, leaving 6 bases unmatched. CDR1 DFQATT and CDR2 SNEGSKA come from the germline V gene (reference sequence). The DNA for the CDR3 is TGCAGTGCTAAAGGACAGGTCAGTGAAGCTTTCTTT. It codes for CSAKGQVSEAFF.

The chain combines TRBV12-3 or TRBV12-4 with TRBJ2-5, with D tentatively TRBD2 (5 bases). Trimming took 6 bases from V and 1 from J, leaving 12 bases between them. This CDR3 contains 14 residues. The CDR3 region is CASRRSGIQETQYF. In DNA, the CDR3 is TGTGCCAGCAGACGCTCCGGGATCCAAGAGACCCAGTACTTC.

In its sample, this clonotype was seen a few times. The genes are TRBV6-2 or TRBV6-3 and TRBJ2-3, with 16 bases lining up with TRBD2. The V gene end was trimmed by 7 bases and the J gene end by 0 bases; junction bases not matched to a gene: 10. The CDR3 consists of 19 residues. The V gene's germline CDR1 is MNHEY and CDR2 SVGEGT. The CDR3: CASIPEGLAGGTSTDTQYF. The DNA of the CDR3 is TGTGCCAGCATCCCGGAGGGACTAGCGGGGGGGACTAGCACAGATACGCAGTATTTT.

This chain connects TRBV20-1 to TRBJ2-2, with unresolved D. V was cut by 1 base and J by 6 bases, with 9 bases left in between. CDR1 is DFQATT, CDR2 SNEGSKA, per germline (reference sequence). This CDR3 contains 13 residues. The CDR3 DNA reads as TGCAGTGCTAGAGGCCGCATCGCCGGGGAGCTGTTTTTT. It yields the protein CSARGRIAGELFF.

This clonotype was detected ten times or more. The rearrangement links TRBV12-3 or TRBV12-4 to TRBJ1-1; perhaps TRBD1 as D (5 bases). Trimming left V 2 bases short and J 6 bases short, with 10 bases between. This CDR3 has 13 residues. In nucleotides, the CDR3 is TGTGCCAGCAGTTTACAGGGTTTGGCTGAAGCTTTCTTT. Its translation: CASSLQGLAEAFF.

The chain employs TRBV12-3 or TRBV12-4 and TRBJ2-7; TRBD1 agrees at 9 bases. The junction had 7 bases not matched to a gene; V was cut back by 9 bases and J by 1 base. The CDR3 loop spans 14 amino acids. Here the CDR3 reads CASTTGGSSYEQYF. The CDR3 bases are TGTGCCAGTACGACAGGGGGTTCATCCTACGAGCAGTACTTC.

V usage is TRBV18 and J usage is TRBJ2-7; a possible D gene is TRBD2 (5 bases). The CDR3 is 14 amino acids. Germline V gene data show CDR1 as KGHSH and CDR2 as LQKENI. Trimming took off 8 bases at V and 6 bases at J, with 20 bases between the two ends. CDR3 loop: CASLLRGEGSEQYF. In nucleotides, the CDR3 is TGTGCCAGCCTCCTCAGAGGCGAGGGAAGCGAGCAGTACTTC.

In regard to this clonotype: Germline is not matched at one junction end, which may reflect a read error. The J gene is TRBJ1-2, the V gene TRBV12-3 or TRBV12-4, with 7 nucleotides matching TRBD1. This CDR3 spans 11 amino acids. The CDR3 here is CASSNLGDSAF. The CDR3 DNA reads TGTGCCAGCAGTAACCTGGGGGACAGCGCCTTC.

This clonotype has more than one count but fewer than ten. This chain uses TRBV28 with TRBJ1-2; TRBD1 matches 8 bases. Germline V CDR1 and CDR2: MDHEN, SYDVKM. This CDR3 is 14 amino acids long. J lost 4 bases, V lost 3 bases, and 4 bases had no gene match. The CDR3 loop reads CASSFSDRGYGYTF. The CDR3 DNA sequence: TGTGCCAGCAGTTTCTCCGACAGGGGCTATGGCTACACCTTC.

This clonotype was picked up a small number of times. The chain's CDR3 is CAISELRTGYGYTF. The CDR3 region has the DNA TGTGCCATCAGTGAGTTGCGGACAGGGTATGGCTACACCTTC. V and J are TRBV10-3 and TRBJ1-2; 8 nucleotides match TRBD1. The CDR3 has 14 amino acids. Germline loops: CDR1 ENHRY, CDR2 SYGVKD. J was trimmed by 5 bases and V by 1 base; bases with no gene match: 3.

This clonotype came up a few times. The rearrangement uses TRBV7-9 and TRBJ1-1; D is uncertain. The germline V gene encodes CDR1 SEHNR and CDR2 FQNEAQ (reference sequence). This CDR3 has 13 residues. V was clipped by 5 bases and J by 7 bases, with 14 bases between them. CDR3 sequence: CASSKIPVDEAFF. CDR3 coding DNA: TGTGCCAGCAGCAAAATTCCCGTTGATGAAGCTTTCTTT.

This clonotype occurred a few times. This chain uses TRBV6-5 with TRBJ1-2; 8 bases agree with TRBD1. The V gene's germline CDR1 is MNHEY and CDR2 SVGAGI. V trimming: 4 bases; J trimming: 5 bases; junction bases outside the gene matches: 9. The length of the CDR3 is 15 residues. The CDR3 nucleotides read TGTGCCAGCAGTTCCATAGACAGGGGTGGATATGGCTACACCTTC. Translating it yields CASSSIDRGGYGYTF.

The rearrangement links TRBV27 to TRBJ1-1; a weak D match, TRBD1 (5 bases). The V and J ends lost 11 bases and 7 bases respectively, with 23 bases between them. The CDR3 runs to 14 residues. CDR1 is MNHEY and CDR2 is SMNVEV in the germline V gene (reference sequence). CDR3 bases: TGTGCCTCCGGGGCGCGGGGGACGGGTAGTGAAGCTTTCTTT. It encodes CASGARGTGSEAFF.

The CDR3 reads CASSFGQGVYGYTF. CDR3 sequence (DNA): TGTGCCAGCAGCTTCGGACAGGGGGTTTATGGCTACACCTTC. The chain recombines TRBV28 with TRBJ1-2; 10 nucleotides line up with TRBD1. The ends lost 6 bases at V and 5 bases at J; junction bases unmatched: 6. The CDR3 extends over 14 amino acids. The germline CDR1 and CDR2 sequences are MDHEN and SYDVKM.

This clonotype was detected a few times. This rearrangement joins TRBV4-2 to TRBJ2-3; weak D call: TRBD2 (5 bases). The V and J ends lost 3 bases and 2 bases respectively, with 18 bases between them. CDR1 and CDR2 (germline): LGHNA, YNFKEQ. The CDR3 spans 17 residues. The CDR3 nucleotides read TGTGCCAGCAGCCAGTCCGTTAATCGGGGAAACACAGATACGCAGTATTTT. It translates to CASSQSVNRGNTDTQYF.

This clonotype was counted a few times. V gene TRBV5-5 combines with J gene TRBJ1-2, with D unclear. The length of the CDR3 is 14 residues. Trimming cost V 0 bases and J 3 bases, with 9 bases left between them. Per germline, CDR1 SGHKS and CDR2 YYEKEE (reference sequence). The CDR3, as DNA: TGTGCCAGCAGCTTGGTCTTATTCGACTATGGCTACACCTTC. Translating it yields CASSLVLFDYGYTF.

In this sample, this clonotype turned up a few times. The J gene is TRBJ2-1, the V gene TRBV20-1; D gene ambiguous. V gave up 0 bases and J gave up 13 bases, with 13 bases separating them. Germline V gene sequence: CDR1 DFQATT, CDR2 SNEGSKA (reference sequence). The CDR3 totals 12 residues. As DNA, the CDR3 is TGCAGTGCTAGAGATCGGTCTTTGGAACAGTTCTTC. Amino acids: CSARDRSLEQFF.

This clonotype occurred a few times. V gene TRBV6-1 combines with J gene TRBJ1-6, with a possible D match to TRBD1 (5 bases). Germline V gives CDR1 MNHNS, CDR2 SASEGT. CDR3 length: 17 residues. V was trimmed by 7 bases and J by 5 bases, leaving 21 bases between them. CDR3 protein: CASTPGAGTWNNSPLHF. As DNA, the CDR3 is TGTGCCAGCACCCCCGGGGCAGGGACTTGGAATAATTCACCCCTCCACTTT.

This clonotype was picked up a small number of times. The CDR3 is CASSLETGRITGELFF. Here the CDR3 DNA reads TGTGCCAGCAGCTTAGAAACAGGGCGTATCACCGGGGAGCTGTTTTTT. This sequence joins TRBV7-6 and TRBJ2-2; D possibly corresponds to TRBD1 (6 bases). With 1 base removed from V and 4 bases from J, the gap between germline ends came to 13 bases. This CDR3 has 16 residues. Germline-derived CDR1 and CDR2 are SGHVS and FNYEAQ.

A few counts support this clonotype. This chain uses TRBV12-3 or TRBV12-4 with TRBJ1-2; unclear D gene. The CDR3 totals 11 residues. V lost 3 bases and J 8 bases, leaving 7 bases between the germline ends. The CDR3 DNA follows: TGTGCCAGCAGTTTGCGGAACGGCTACACCTTC. The encoded protein is CASSLRNGYTF.

This clonotype appeared a few times. This sequence joins TRBV20-1 and TRBJ1-5, with D possibly being TRBD1 (5 bases). CDR1 DFQATT and CDR2 SNEGSKA come from the germline V gene (reference sequence). The V end lost 6 bases, the J end lost 4 bases, and 13 bases lay between the germline ends. The CDR3 extends over 13 amino acids. The CDR3 sequence is CSASGRLNQPQHF. The DNA of the CDR3 is TGCAGTGCGTCGGGACGGCTTAATCAGCCCCAGCATTTT.